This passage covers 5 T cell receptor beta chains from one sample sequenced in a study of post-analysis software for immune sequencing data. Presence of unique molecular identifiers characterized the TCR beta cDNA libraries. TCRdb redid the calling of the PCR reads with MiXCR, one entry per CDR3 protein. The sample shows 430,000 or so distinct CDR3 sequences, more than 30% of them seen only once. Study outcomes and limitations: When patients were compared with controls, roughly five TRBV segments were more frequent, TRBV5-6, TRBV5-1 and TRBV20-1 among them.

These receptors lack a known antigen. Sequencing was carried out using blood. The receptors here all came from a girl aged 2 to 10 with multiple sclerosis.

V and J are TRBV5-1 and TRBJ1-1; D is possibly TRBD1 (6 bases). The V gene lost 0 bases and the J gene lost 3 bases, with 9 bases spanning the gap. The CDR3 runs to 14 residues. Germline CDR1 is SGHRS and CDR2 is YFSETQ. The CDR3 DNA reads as TGCGCCAGCAGCTTGGGGGACACCTACACTGAAGCTTTCTTT. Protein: CASSLGDTYTEAFF. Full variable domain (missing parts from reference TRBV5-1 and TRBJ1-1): KAGVTQTPRYLIKTRGQQVTLSCSPISGHRSVSWYQQTPGQGLQFLFEYFSETQRNKGNFPGRFSGRQFSNSRSEMNVSTLELGDSALYLCASSLGDTYTEAFFGQGTRLTVV.

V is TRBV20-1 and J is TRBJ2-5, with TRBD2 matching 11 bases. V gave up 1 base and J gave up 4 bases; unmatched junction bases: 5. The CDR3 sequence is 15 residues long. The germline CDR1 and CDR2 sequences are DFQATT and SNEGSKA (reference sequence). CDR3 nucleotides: TGCAGTGCTAGAGTTAGCGGGGGGGTCCTAGAGACCCAGTACTTC. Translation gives CSARVSGGVLETQYF.

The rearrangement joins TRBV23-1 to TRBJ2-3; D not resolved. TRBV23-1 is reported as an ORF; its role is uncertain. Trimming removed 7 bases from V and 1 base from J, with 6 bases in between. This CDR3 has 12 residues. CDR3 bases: TGCGCCAGCACCCGGTGCACAGATACGCAGTATTTT. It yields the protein CASTRCTDTQYF.

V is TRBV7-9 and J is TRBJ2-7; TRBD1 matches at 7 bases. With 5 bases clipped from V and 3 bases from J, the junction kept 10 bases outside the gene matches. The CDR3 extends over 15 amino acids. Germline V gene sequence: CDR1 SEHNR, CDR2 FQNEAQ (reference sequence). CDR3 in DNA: TGTGCCAGCAGCCCTCCGGACAGGATTGACTACGAGCAGTACTTC. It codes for CASSPPDRIDYEQYF.

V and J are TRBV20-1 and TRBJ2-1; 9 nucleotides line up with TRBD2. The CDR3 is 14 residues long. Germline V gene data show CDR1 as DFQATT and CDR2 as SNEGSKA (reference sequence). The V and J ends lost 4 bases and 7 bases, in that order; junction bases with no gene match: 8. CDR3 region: CSATLAGFVNEQFF. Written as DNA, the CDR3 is TGCAGTGCTACCCTAGCGGGATTCGTGAATGAGCAGTTCTTC.